These T cell receptor beta chains were read from a single sample in a study of CD8+CD57+ T cells in acquired aplastic anemia. TCRdb independently ran MiXCR on the reads; one entry per CDR3 protein. Of roughly 500,000 distinct CDR3 sequences detected, around 33% appear once; the ten largest clones hold 0.7% to 1%. Sequences were obtained from sorted CD4+, CD8+, or CD8+CD57+ T cells (not recorded which) from PBMCs. These receptors all come from a human donor with aplastic anemia. Each CDR3 is given with its conserved first and last residue. The D gene is left open where the match is weak. Some rows have no size entry. The others give once, few or many, or a class for an expanded clone.

j_call | d_call | clone_size | v_call | cdr3_aa | cdr3_nt
TRBJ2-7 | TRBD2 | NA | TRBV5-1 | CASSLGASGPYEQYF | TGCGCCAGCAGCTTAGGGGCTAGCGGGCCCTACGAGCAGTACTTC
TRBJ1-2 | NA | many | TRBV4-2 | CASSQDRHRGYTF | TGTGCCAGCAGCCAAGACCGGCATCGTGGCTACACCTTC
TRBJ2-2 | TRBD1 | NA | TRBV9 | CASSVRDRGNGGELFF | TGTGCCAGCAGCGTACGGGACAGGGGAAACGGCGGGGAGCTGTTTTTT
TRBJ2-7 | TRBD1 | NA | TRBV2 | CASTTGTGFYEQYF | TGTGCCAGCACCACCGGGACAGGGTTCTACGAGCAGTACTTC
TRBJ1-6 | NA | NA | TRBV25-1 | CASSGSGTVNNSPLHF | TGTGCCAGCAGTGGCTCCGGGACGGTGAATAATTCACCCCTCCACTTT
TRBJ1-4 | NA | NA | TRBV20-1 | CSASLGRANEKLFF | TGCAGTGCTTCCCTAGGGCGTGCTAATGAAAAACTGTTTTTT
TRBJ1-2 | NA | many | TRBV20-1 | CSAPTTGSNYGYTF | TGCAGTGCACCCACTACAGGCTCTAACTATGGCTACACCTTC
TRBJ1-1 | NA | NA | TRBV15 | CATSRMDRRTDTEAFF | TGTGCCACCAGCAGAATGGACAGAAGAACGGACACTGAAGCTTTCTTT
TRBJ2-1 | TRBD2 | NA | TRBV2 | CASRTSGIINNEQFF | TGTGCCAGCAGGACTAGCGGGATTATAAACAATGAGCAGTTCTTC
TRBJ1-2 | NA | many | TRBV2 | CASRQRTSGYYGYTF | TGTGCCAGCCGTCAGAGGACATCAGGGTACTATGGCTACACCTTC
TRBJ2-7 | TRBD1 | many | TRBV20-1 | CSALQGLSYEQYF | TGCAGTGCACTACAGGGGTTGTCCTACGAGCAGTACTTC